One sample yielded the 3 T cell receptor beta chains listed below, sequenced in a study of T cell repertoires in cytomegalovirus infection. Their antigens remain unidentified. TCRdb analysed the reads with MiXCR anew, one entry per CDR3 protein. The sample includes under 70,000 distinct CDR3 sequences, roughly 34% of them seen just once. Sequencing was performed on PBMCs, sequenced either directly or after in vitro stimulation (not recorded which). Receptors originate from a human donor in good health (CMV status not recorded). Some clones in this sample may be carry-over from other donors' samples.

This clonotype occurred a few times. The chain couples TRBV12-3 or TRBV12-4 to TRBJ2-5; 7 bases are a match to TRBD2. The CDR3 consists of 14 residues. J was trimmed by 5 bases and V by 3 bases; bases with no gene match: 6. The DNA of the CDR3 is TGTGCCAGCAGTTTCGGCGGGGGAAGCGAGACCCAGTACTTC. Its protein is CASSFGGGSETQYF.

This clonotype has at least ten counts. This chain connects TRBV7-2 to TRBJ2-7, with 9 bases aligning to TRBD2. The CDR3 loop spans 15 amino acids. The J segment lost 2 bases and the V segment lost 3 bases, leaving 5 bases of the junction unmatched. The V gene's germline CDR1 is SGHTA and CDR2 FQGNSA. The CDR3 nucleotides read TGTGCCAGCAGCTTTAGCGGGAGTATCCCCTACGAGCAGTACTTC. Translating it yields CASSFSGSIPYEQYF.

The chain combines TRBV6-2 or TRBV6-3 with TRBJ1-1; D is perhaps TRBD1 (5 bases). CDR1 is MNHEY and CDR2 is SVGEGT in the germline V gene. The ends were cut back, 7 bases at V and 4 bases at J, with 13 bases in the middle. This CDR3 spans 13 amino acids. The CDR3 sequence: CASTGGWATEAFF. CDR3 bases: TGTGCCAGCACCGGGGGGTGGGCCACTGAAGCTTTCTTT.